This TCR beta chain derives from a study of blood T cell repertoires in COVID-19. Overall study context: The study drew acute and convalescent COVID-19 samples from the United States, Italy and Spain. The analysed material was cDNA or gDNA that came from T cells, B-cell-depleted T cells, or PBMCs.

Original processing notes: Amplified reference gene primers provided the basis for estimating nucleated cell counts. The data were produced by immunoSEQ multiplex PCR, yet TCRdb's version contains in-frame clones alone and is incomplete. That table gives V, J and clone size, and the DNA gave D and trimming. The sample consists of around 170,000 clones, around 72% of them appearing once. The sequenced material came from peripheral blood. The TCR originated in a woman aged 80 or older with acute or convalescent COVID-19.

CDR3 amino acids: CASRLAGGGETQYF. Here the CDR3 DNA reads TGTGCCAGCCGACTAGCGGGAGGGGGAGAGACCCAGTACTTC. This chain links TRBV2 with TRBJ2-5; 14 bases align to TRBD2. Trimming removed 8 bases from V and 4 bases from J; junction bases left unmatched: 3. Germline CDR1 SNHLY, CDR2 FYNNEI. This CDR3 is built from 14 residues.